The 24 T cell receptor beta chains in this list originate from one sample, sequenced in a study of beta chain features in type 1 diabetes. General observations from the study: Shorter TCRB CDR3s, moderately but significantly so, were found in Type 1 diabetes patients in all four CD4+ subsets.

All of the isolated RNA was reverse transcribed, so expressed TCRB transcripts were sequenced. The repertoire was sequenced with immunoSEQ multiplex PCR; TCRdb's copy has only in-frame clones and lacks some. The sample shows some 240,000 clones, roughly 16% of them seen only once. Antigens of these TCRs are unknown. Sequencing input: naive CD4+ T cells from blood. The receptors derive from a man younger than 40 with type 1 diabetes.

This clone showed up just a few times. The CDR3 loop reads CASPLRQGNYGYTF. The CDR3 DNA sequence: TGTGCCTCCCCTCTCCGACAGGGGAACTATGGCTACACCTTC. This sequence joins TRBV30 and TRBJ1-2, with TRBD1 identical over 8 bases. Trimming at V came to 7 bases and at J to 2 bases, leaving 9 bases not matched to a gene. Germline V lookup: CDR1 GTSNPN, CDR2 SVGIG (reference sequence). This CDR3 has 14 amino acids.

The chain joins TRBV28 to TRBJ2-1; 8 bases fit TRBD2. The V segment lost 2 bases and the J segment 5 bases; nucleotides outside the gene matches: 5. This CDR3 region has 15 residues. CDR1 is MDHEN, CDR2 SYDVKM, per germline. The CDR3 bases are TGTGCCAGCAGTTTACCGAGCGGGAGTAACAATGAGCAGTTCTTC. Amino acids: CASSLPSGSNNEQFF.

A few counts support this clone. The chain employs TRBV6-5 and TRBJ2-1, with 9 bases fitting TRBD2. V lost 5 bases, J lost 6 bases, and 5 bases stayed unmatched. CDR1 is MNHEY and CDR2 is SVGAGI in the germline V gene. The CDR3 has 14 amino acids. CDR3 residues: CASSTGLAANEQFF. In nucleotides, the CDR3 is TGTGCCAGCAGTACGGGACTAGCAGCCAATGAGCAGTTCTTC.

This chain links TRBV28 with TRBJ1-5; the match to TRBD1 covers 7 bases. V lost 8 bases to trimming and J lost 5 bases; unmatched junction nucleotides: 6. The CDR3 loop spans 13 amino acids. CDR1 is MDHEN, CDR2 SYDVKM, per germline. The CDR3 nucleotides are TGTGCCAGCGCCCGGGACAGCTATCAGCCCCAGCATTTT. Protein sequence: CASARDSYQPQHF.

This CDR3 is CASSLAGGDIQYF. CDR3 DNA: TGTGCCAGCAGCTTAGCGGGCGGGGACATTCAGTACTTC. The rearrangement links TRBV7-9 to TRBJ2-4; maybe TRBD2 (6 bases). Trimming removed 0 bases at V and 8 bases at J, with 8 bases between. The CDR3 totals 13 residues. Germline V lookup: CDR1 SEHNR, CDR2 FQNEAQ (reference sequence).

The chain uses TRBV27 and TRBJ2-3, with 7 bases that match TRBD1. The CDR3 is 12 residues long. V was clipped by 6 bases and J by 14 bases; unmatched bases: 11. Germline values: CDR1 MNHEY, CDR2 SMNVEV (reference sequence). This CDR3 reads CASRSGGREWYF. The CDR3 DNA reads TGTGCCAGCAGATCAGGGGGTAGGGAGTGGTATTTT.

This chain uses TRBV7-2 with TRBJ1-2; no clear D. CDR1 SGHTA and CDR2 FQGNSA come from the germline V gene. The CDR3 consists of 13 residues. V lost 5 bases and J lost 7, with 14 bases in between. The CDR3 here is CASSPAQAGGYTF. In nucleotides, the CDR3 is TGTGCCAGCAGCCCTGCGCAGGCTGGTGGCTACACCTTC. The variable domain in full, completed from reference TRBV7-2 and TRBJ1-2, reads GAGVSQSPSNKVTEKGKDVELRCDPISGHTALYWYRQSLGQGLEFLIYFQGNSAPDKSGLPSDRFSAERTGGSVSTLTIQRTQQEDSAVYLCASSPAQAGGYTFGSGTRLTVV.

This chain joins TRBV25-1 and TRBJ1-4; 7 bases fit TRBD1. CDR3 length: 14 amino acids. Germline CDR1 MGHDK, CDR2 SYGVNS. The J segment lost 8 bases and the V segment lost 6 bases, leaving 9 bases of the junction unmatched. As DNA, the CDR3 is TGTGCCAGCAGACCCGGGACAGACCCCGAAAAACTGTTTTTT. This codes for CASRPGTDPEKLFF.

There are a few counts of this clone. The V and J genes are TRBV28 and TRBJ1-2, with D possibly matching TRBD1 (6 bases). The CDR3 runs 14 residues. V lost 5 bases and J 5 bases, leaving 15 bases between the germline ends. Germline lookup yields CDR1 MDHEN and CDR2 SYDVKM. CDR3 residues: CASSRTVGGYGYTF. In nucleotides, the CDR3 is TGTGCCAGCAGTCGGACAGTTGGTGGATATGGCTACACCTTC.

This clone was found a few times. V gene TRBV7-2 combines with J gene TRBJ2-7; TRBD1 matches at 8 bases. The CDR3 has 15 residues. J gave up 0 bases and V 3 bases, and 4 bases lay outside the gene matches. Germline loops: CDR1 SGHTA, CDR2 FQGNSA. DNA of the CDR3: TGTGCCAGCAGCTTTCGGACAGGGAGCTCCTACGAGCAGTACTTC. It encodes CASSFRTGSSYEQYF.

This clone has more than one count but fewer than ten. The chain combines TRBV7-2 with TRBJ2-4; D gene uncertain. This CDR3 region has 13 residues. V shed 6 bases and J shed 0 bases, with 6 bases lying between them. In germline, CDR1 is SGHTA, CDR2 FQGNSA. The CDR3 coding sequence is TGTGCCAGCAGAAAACTAGCCAAAAACATTCAGTACTTC. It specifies CASRKLAKNIQYF.

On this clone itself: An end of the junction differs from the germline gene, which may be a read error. The CDR3 DNA is TGCAGTGCCAGAGGGGGCGGAGAGCAGTACTTC. Translated: CSARGGGEQYF. The V gene is TRBV20-1, the J gene TRBJ2-7; 7 nucleotides agree with TRBD1. This CDR3 has 11 amino acids. CDR1 and CDR2 (germline): DFQATT, SNEGSKA (reference sequence).

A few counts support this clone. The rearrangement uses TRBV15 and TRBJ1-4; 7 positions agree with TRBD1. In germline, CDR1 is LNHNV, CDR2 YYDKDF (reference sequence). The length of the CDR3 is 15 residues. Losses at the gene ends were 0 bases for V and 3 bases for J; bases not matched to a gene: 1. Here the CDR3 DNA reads TGTGCCACCAGCAGAGACGGGACAGCTAATGAAAAACTGTTTTTT. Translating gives CATSRDGTANEKLFF.

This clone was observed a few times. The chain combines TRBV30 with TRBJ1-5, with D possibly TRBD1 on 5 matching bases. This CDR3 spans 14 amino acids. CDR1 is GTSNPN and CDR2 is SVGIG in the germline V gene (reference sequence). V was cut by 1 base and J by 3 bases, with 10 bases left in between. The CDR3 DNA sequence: TGTGCCTGGAGTGGAACAGGCTCCAATCAGCCCCAGCATTTT. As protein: CAWSGTGSNQPQHF. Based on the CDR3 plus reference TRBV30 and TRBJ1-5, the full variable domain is SQTIHQWPATLVQPVGSPLSLECTVEGTSNPNLYWYRQAAGRGLQLLFYSVGIGQISSEVPQNLSASRPQDRQFILSSKKLLLSDSGFYLCAWSGTGSNQPQHFGDGTRLSIL.

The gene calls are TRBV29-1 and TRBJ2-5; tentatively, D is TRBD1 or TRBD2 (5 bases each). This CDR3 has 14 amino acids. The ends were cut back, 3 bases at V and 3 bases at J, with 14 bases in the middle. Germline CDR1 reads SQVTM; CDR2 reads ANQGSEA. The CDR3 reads CSVEGLGREETQYF. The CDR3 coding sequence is TGCAGCGTTGAGGGTTTGGGACGGGAAGAGACCCAGTACTTC.

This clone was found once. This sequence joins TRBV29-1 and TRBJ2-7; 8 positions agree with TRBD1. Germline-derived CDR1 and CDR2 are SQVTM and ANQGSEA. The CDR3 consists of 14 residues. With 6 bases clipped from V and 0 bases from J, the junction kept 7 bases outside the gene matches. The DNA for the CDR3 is TGCAGCGTCCTGACAGGGGTCTTCTCCTACGAGCAGTACTTC. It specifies CSVLTGVFSYEQYF.

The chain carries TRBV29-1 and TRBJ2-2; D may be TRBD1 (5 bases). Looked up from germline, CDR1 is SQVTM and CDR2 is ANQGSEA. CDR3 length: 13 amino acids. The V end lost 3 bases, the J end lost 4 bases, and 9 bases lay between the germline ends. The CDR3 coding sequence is TGCAGCGTTGATTCAGGGCGCACCGGGGAGCTGTTTTTT. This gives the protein CSVDSGRTGELFF.

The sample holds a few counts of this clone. CDR3 residues: CASGLAGLAGETQYF. The CDR3 DNA is TGTGCTAGTGGTTTGGCGGGACTAGCGGGAGAGACCCAGTACTTC. The V gene is TRBV12-5, the J gene TRBJ2-5, with 12 nucleotides matching TRBD2. The V segment lost 1 base and the J segment 4 bases; nucleotides outside the gene matches: 1. The CDR3 is made up of 15 amino acids. Germline V gives CDR1 LGHNT, CDR2 FRNRAP.

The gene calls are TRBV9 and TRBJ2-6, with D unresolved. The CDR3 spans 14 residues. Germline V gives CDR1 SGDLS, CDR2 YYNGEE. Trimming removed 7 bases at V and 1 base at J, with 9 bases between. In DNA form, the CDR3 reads TGTGCCAGCCTCCAAGGGTCTGGGGCCAACGTCCTGACTTTC. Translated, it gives CASLQGSGANVLTF.

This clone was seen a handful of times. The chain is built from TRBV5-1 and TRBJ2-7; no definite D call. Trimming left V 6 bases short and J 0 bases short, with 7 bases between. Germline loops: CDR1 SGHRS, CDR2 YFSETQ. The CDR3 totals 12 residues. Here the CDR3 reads CASMESSYEQYF. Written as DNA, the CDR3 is TGCGCCAGCATGGAAAGCTCCTACGAGCAGTACTTC.

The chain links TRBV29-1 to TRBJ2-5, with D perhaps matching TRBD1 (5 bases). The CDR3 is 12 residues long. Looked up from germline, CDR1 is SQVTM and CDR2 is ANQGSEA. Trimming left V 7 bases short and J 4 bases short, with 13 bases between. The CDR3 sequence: CSARPGLETQYF. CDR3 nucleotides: TGCAGCGCCCGCCCAGGGTTAGAGACCCAGTACTTC.

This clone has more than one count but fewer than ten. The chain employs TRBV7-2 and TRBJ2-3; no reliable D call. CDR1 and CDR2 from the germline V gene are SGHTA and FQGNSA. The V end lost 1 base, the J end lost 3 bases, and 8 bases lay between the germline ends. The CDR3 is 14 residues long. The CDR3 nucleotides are TGTGCCAGCAGCTTAGTTGGGCGGACAGATACGCAGTATTTT. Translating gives CASSLVGRTDTQYF.

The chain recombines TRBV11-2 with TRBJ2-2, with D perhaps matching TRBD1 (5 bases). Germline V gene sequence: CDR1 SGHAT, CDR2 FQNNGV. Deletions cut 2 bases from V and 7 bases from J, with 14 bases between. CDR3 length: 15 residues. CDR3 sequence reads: CASSLFAGQVGELFF. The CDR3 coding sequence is TGTGCCAGCAGCTTATTTGCAGGGCAGGTCGGGGAGCTGTTTTTT.

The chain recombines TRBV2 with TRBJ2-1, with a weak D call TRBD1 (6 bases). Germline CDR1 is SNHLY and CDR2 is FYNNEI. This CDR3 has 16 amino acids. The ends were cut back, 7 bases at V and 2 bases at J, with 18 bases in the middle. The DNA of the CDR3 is TGTGCCAGCACCCCGCTGGGCCAGGGGACCTACAATGAGCAGTTCTTC. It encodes CASTPLGQGTYNEQFF.